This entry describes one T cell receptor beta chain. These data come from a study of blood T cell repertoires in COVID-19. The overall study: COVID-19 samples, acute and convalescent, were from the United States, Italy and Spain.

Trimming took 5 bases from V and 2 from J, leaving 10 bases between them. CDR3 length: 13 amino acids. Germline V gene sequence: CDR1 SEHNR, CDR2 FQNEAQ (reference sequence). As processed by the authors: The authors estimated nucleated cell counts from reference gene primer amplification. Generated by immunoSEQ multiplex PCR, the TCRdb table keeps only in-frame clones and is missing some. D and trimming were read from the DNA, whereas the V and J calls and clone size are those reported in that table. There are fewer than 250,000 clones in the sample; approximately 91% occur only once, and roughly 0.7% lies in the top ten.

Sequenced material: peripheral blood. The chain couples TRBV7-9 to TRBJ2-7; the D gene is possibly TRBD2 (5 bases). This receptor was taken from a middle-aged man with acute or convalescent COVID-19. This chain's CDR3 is CASSPPGTYEQYF. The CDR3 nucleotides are TGTGCCAGCAGCCCCCCGGGGACCTACGAGCAGTACTTC.